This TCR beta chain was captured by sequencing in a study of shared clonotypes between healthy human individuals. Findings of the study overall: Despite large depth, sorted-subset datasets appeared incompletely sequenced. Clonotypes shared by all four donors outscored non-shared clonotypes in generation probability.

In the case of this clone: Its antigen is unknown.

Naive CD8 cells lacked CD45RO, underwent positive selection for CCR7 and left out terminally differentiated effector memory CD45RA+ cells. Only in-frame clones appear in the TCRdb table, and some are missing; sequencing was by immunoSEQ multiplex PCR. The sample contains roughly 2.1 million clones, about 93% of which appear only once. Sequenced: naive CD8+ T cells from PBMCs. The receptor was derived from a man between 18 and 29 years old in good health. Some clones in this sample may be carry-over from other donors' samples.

CDR3 DNA sequence: TGCGCCAGCAGCCCTGGGACAGGGCTTATCACTGAAGCTTTCTTT. This sequence encodes CASSPGTGLITEAFF. The rearrangement uses TRBV4-3 and TRBJ1-1; 9 bases line up with TRBD1. Looked up from germline, CDR1 is LGHNA and CDR2 is YSLEER. CDR3 size: 15 residues. Trimming cost V 4 bases and J 4 bases; bases outside gene matches: 7.